This is a list of T cell receptor beta chains from one sample in a study of T cell changes during pregnancy in multiple sclerosis. Profiling relied on immunoSEQ multiplex PCR, and the TCRdb table lists in-frame clones only, not all of them. Of 95,000 to 150,000 clones in the sample, 80% to 95% were seen once. Sequencing was performed on peripheral blood, taken before pregnancy. The receptors come from a female donor with multiple sclerosis, enrolled in a pregnancy study. Each CDR3 is given with its conserved first and last residue. A D gene is named only where the DNA matches it firmly. Rows give clone size only sometimes, using once, few, many, or a class for an expanded clone.

j_call v_call d_call clone_size cdr3_aa cdr3_nt
TRBJ2-1 TRBV28 NA NA CASSPPLARSYNEQFF TGTGCCAGCAGTCCCCCCCTAGCGCGATCCTACAATGAGCAGTTCTTC
TRBJ2-3 TRBV7-6 NA NA CASSLTVERTDTQYF TGTGCCAGCAGTCTAACGGTGGAGCGCACAGATACGCAGTATTTT
TRBJ2-7 TRBV6-1 TRBD1 NA CASYSQGDSYEQYF TGTGCCAGCTACTCCCAGGGGGACAGCTACGAGCAGTACTTC
TRBJ2-2 TRBV28 TRBD1 NA CASSLGTGNTGELFF TGTGCCAGCAGTTTAGGGACAGGGAACACCGGGGAGCTGTTTTTT
TRBJ2-1 TRBV9 NA NA CASSSTGLNEQFF TGTGCCAGCAGCTCAACAGGGTTGAATGAGCAGTTCTTC
TRBJ2-3 TRBV9 TRBD1 NA CASSADGTGYTDTQYF TGTGCCAGCAGCGCGGACGGGACAGGGTACACAGATACGCAGTATTTT
TRBJ2-7 TRBV27 TRBD2 NA CASSLTFGTSGRFYEQYF TGTGCCAGCAGTTTAACGTTCGGGACTAGCGGGAGATTCTACGAGCAGTACTTC
TRBJ1-5 TRBV6-6 NA NA CASSYSRSNQPQHF TGTGCCAGCAGTTACTCCCGGAGCAATCAGCCCCAGCATTTT
TRBJ1-3 TRBV30 NA NA CAWSVRASGSGNTIYF TGTGCCTGGAGTGTACGGGCGTCAGGGTCTGGAAACACCATATATTTT
TRBJ2-5 TRBV7-2 TRBD2 NA CASSQGLAEETQYF TGTGCCAGCAGCCAGGGACTAGCGGAAGAGACCCAGTACTTC
TRBJ1-2 TRBV6-1 NA NA CASSEQVYGYTF TGTGCCAGCAGTGAACAGGTCTATGGCTACACCTTC
TRBJ2-4 TRBV27 NA NA CASSPGAGRNIQYF TGTGCCAGCAGTCCGGGAGCCGGGAGAAACATTCAGTACTTC
TRBJ2-5 TRBV1 NA NA CTSSQARLAGGHGETQYF TGCACCAGCAGCCAGGCTAGACTAGCGGGAGGTCACGGGGAGACCCAGTACTTC
TRBJ2-1 TRBV5-1 NA NA CASSLSTQTRVSYNEQFF TGCGCCAGCAGCTTGTCGACGCAAACGCGGGTTTCCTACAATGAGCAGTTCTTC
TRBJ2-7 TRBV11-2 NA once CASSWADYEQYF TGTGCCAGCAGCTGGGCCGACTACGAGCAGTACTTC
TRBJ2-5 TRBV18 TRBD2 NA CASSPPSGAETQYF TGTGCCAGCTCACCACCTAGCGGGGCGGAGACCCAGTACTTC
TRBJ2-1 TRBV7-9 NA once CASSYINEQFF TGTGCCAGCAGCTATATCAATGAGCAGTTCTTC
TRBJ2-1 TRBV19 TRBD2 NA CASRVATSGTYNEQFF TGTGCCAGTAGAGTGGCGACTAGCGGGACTTACAATGAGCAGTTCTTC
TRBJ1-1 TRBV5-4 NA NA CASGRVGTEAFF TGTGCCAGTGGGCGGGTGGGCACTGAAGCTTTCTTT
TRBJ1-4 TRBV5-1 NA once CASSSDAGDEKLFF TGCGCCAGCAGCTCCGACGCGGGTGATGAAAAACTGTTTTTT
TRBJ1-1 TRBV4-1 TRBD1 NA CASSQEWGGQGESSTEAFF TGCGCCAGCAGCCAAGAGTGGGGGGGACAGGGGGAGAGTAGCACTGAAGCTTTCTTT
TRBJ1-1 TRBV6-5 TRBD1 NA CASSYDRVKTEAFF TGTGCCAGCAGTTACGACAGGGTGAAGACTGAAGCTTTCTTT
TRBJ2-3 TRBV10-1 NA NA CASSESPTIPDTQYF TGCGCCAGCAGTGAGTCCCCGACAATCCCAGATACGCAGTATTTT